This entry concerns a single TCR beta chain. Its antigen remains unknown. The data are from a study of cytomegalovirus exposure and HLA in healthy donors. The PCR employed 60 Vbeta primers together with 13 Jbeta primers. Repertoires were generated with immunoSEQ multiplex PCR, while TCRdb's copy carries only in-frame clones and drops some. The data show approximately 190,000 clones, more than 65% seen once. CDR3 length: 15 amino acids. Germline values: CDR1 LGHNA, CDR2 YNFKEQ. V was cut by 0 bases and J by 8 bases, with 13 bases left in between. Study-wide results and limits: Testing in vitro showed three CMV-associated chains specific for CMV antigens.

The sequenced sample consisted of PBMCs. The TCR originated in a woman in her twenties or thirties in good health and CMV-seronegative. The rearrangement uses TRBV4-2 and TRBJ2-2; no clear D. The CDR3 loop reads CASSQDGLGLGELFF. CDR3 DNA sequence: TGTGCCAGCAGCCAAGACGGTCTCGGTTTGGGGGAGCTGTTTTTT.